The source of this T cell receptor beta chain is a study of T cells in Graves' hyperthyroidism and ophthalmopathy. TCR beta CDR3 regions were amplified from RNA. HTBI primers were employed in a first-round RT-PCR of the TCR CDR3. MiXCR, applied by TCRdb to the multiplex PCR reads, yields one record per CDR3 protein. The table records roughly 700,000 distinct CDR3 sequences, around 15% of them present only once. This CDR3 is built from 16 residues. Germline CDR1 is MRHNA and CDR2 is SNTAGT. Trimming cost V 5 bases and J 0 bases; bases outside gene matches: 4. The chain couples TRBV6-4 to TRBJ2-2, with 9 bases matching TRBD2. The sample consisted of blood. This TCR was recovered from a man aged 45 to 65 with Graves' hyperthyroidism. CDR3 protein: CASSPLAGSNTGELFF. CDR3 DNA: TGTGCCAGCAGTCCCCTAGCGGGATCGAACACCGGGGAGCTGTTTTTT.